This T cell receptor (beta chain) derives from a study of tumor and adjacent non-tumor tissue in lung cancer. Findings and limits, study-wide: In normal lung, the top 100 clones were significantly more dominant than in tumor.

In germline, CDR1 is SQVTM, CDR2 ANQGSEA. CDR3 length: 13 amino acids. The template was RNA from unsorted bulk tissue. Details on this clonotype: Antigen unknown.

The library came from three nested PCR rounds adapted from ARM-PCR protocols. Each CDR3 protein is one row after TCRdb ran MiXCR on the multiplex PCR reads. In the table there are roughly 140,000 distinct CDR3 sequences, approximately 66% of which are singletons. The sequence was collected from a man aged 55-75 years with small cell lung cancer. The chain is built from TRBV29-1 and TRBJ1-4; D may be TRBD1 (5 bases). Sequencing used lung tumor tissue. The CDR3 sequence is CRGTQGGGEKLFF. The CDR3, as DNA: TGCAGGGGAACCCAGGGAGGAGGTGAAAAACTGTTTTTT.